This T cell receptor beta chain is from a study of CD4 T cells in relation to SARS-CoV-2 and coronaviruses (dated by TCRdb to the early 2020s). At the level of the whole study: In the ViraFEST assay, PBMCs were cultured with antigen for nine to ten days, after which TCR beta CDR3s were sequenced to identify clonal expansions specific to the antigen. The Adaptive Biotechnologies TCR-sequencing kit was used to sequence samples from three pre-COVID donors and the naive versus memory experiments, whereas other data were Illumina-based. Expansion assays from other donors in the study were sequenced with a different, Illumina-based TCR-beta assay. Patient-derived lymphoblastoid cell lines were used to map the HLA restriction of shared crossreactive spike epitopes. Memory CD4+ T cell crossreactivity between SARS-CoV-2 and common cold coronavirus spike proteins was assessed at the TCR clonotype level in the study. An HIV-1 Nef peptide pool or a no-peptide culture served as the negative reference condition.

The V end loses 4 bases and the J end loses 0 bases, and a stretch of 10 bases separates them. Per the germline V gene (reference sequence), LGHDT is the CDR1 and YNNKEL is the CDR2. Spanning cysteine to phenylalanine, the CDR3 consists of 15 amino acids. Only CDR3 DNA is held: 45 bases, read in frame from base 1. CD4+ T cells from unexposed donors were collected before the COVID-19 pandemic (2011-2018). After 10 to 11 days of culture, CD4+ T cells were isolated with the EasySep CD4+ T cell isolation kit. As cell number allowed, CD4+ T cells from unexposed donors were tested for reactivity to SARS-CoV-2 S and N and to four common cold coronavirus spike pools. Each well held 1.5 million to 2.5 million PBMCs cultured in IMDM containing roughly 5.1% human AB serum and 10 IU/ml IL-2. Half of the culture medium was replaced with fresh IL-2-containing medium on days 3 and 7. In general, every peptide culture condition was set up in three replicate wells. The leukapheresis product for the unexposed donors was obtained through commercial purchase. Ficoll-Paque PLUS gradient centrifugation was used to isolate PBMCs from either whole blood or leukapheresis product. PBMCs were either cryopreserved at -140°C or used fresh in the expansion assay. The QIAamp Micro DNA Kit was used to extract genomic DNA from the CD4+ T cells.

With regard to this clone: It has no known antigen specificity. Qualities for individual bases were not recorded, and no much larger clone is one base off.

To prepare the library, the immunoSEQ multiplex PCR assay was applied. Processing in the source paper ran as follows. During preprocessing, nonproductive sequences were removed, along with CDR3s that did not begin with C, did not end with F or W, or were shorter than 7 amino acids. Antigen-specific clonotypes were called with the MANAFEST web app, based on expansion relative to reference and other culture wells. To be counted as positive, a clone had to show significant expansion compared with the reference culture, at an FDR below 0.05, in 2 of 3 replicate wells. For a clone to be considered positive, significant expansion relative to all other tandem wells and an odds ratio above 5 were also required. Pairwise Levenshtein distance, computed with the stringdist R package after three terminal residues were trimmed from each end, was used as the measure of CDR3 homology. TCRdb stores this immuneACCESS table with in-frame sequences only. Part of the clones is absent; in the studies checked, under half of the shortfall reflects unresolved V genes, and no reason is known for the rest. V, J and clone size reflect that table, while D and trimming were determined from the DNA. This sample comprises about 22,000 clones, roughly 72% of them detected only once. The ten top clones hold about 15% of the sample.

Summary of the overall study and its limitations: The study was constrained by small numbers of patients and of tested TCRs. Approximately 60% of donors had memory CD4+ clonotypes that crossrecognized SARS-CoV-2 and at least one common cold coronavirus spike. Because no donor provided both pre-pandemic and post-infection samples, tracing the source of pre-existing responses was limited. Since the crossreactivity analysis centred on spike protein, crossreactivity against other viral proteins was not assessed. Crossreactive clones showed significantly weaker SARS-CoV-2-driven expansion than monoreactive clones, consistent with antigenic imprinting.

The source of this sequence is a human donor in good health. Sequenced sample: CD4+ T cells from PBMCs, cultured in vitro. This receptor chain uses TRBV3-1 (or the pseudogene TRBV3-2) and TRBJ1-5; TRBD1 might be the D gene, on 5 matching bases. Here is the DNA: TGTGCCAGCAGCCGGGACTATAATAGCAATCAGCCCCAGCATTTT. The encoded protein is CASSRDYNSNQPQHF.